The entry below gives a single T cell receptor (beta chain) sequence along with its context. Its antigen is currently unknown. The sample is drawn from a study of beta chain features in type 1 diabetes. Notes on the study in general: Sampled from patients, naive, central memory and Treg TCRB repertoires appeared more similar than those sampled from healthy donors.

Of the isolated RNA, all was reverse transcribed, and so the sequenced material was expressed TCRB transcripts. Produced via immunoSEQ multiplex PCR; TCRdb's table is partial and in-frame only. This sample yields hundreds of thousands of clones, of which roughly a sixth are seen a single time; more than 0.08% belongs to the top ten. V lost 5 bases, J lost 0 bases, and 9 bases stayed unmatched. This CDR3 contains 16 residues. The germline CDR1 and CDR2 sequences are MDHEN and SYDVKM. Sequencing was carried out using naive CD4+ T cells from blood. This TCR derives from a man between 18 and 29 years old in good health. The chain couples TRBV28 to TRBJ1-1; 7 nucleotides match TRBD1. The CDR3 DNA reads TGTGCCAGCAGTCCACCGGGACAGTTCTTGAACACTGAAGCTTTCTTT. It encodes CASSPPGQFLNTEAFF.